This TCR beta chain came from a study of blood T cell repertoires in COVID-19. Across the study: Specimens from acute and convalescent COVID-19 originated in the United States, Italy and Spain.

The CDR3 runs 20 residues. V lost 5 bases and J lost 2; bases outside the gene matches: 23. Germline CDR1 reads MNHEY; CDR2 reads SVGEGT. In the study's own analysis: Quantification of nucleated cells was approximated via reference gene primer amplification. Method: immunoSEQ multiplex PCR; TCRdb's copy keeps in-frame clones and lacks some. The V and J calls and clone size come from that table; D and trimming were worked out from the DNA. Found here are fewer than 450,000 clones, around 90% of them singletons; the top ten hold 2% to 2.5%. This clonotype was sampled from a woman in her thirties or forties with acute COVID-19. This chain joins TRBV6-2 or TRBV6-3 and TRBJ2-7, with 8 positions matching TRBD1. Material for sequencing was PBMCs or T cells enriched from blood (not recorded which). The CDR3 nucleotides are TGTGCCAGCAGTCCACAAATCCGGGACAGGATTCCCTTGGCGGCCTACGAGCAGTACTTC. Translation gives CASSPQIRDRIPLAAYEQYF.